A single sample is the source of the 20 T cell receptor beta chains below, sequenced in a study of memory CD4+ T cells and cytomegalovirus serostatus. Single viable CD3+CD4+CD8-CD45RO+ cells were sorted as the memory CD4+ T cells. TCRdb's table, derived via immunoSEQ multiplex PCR, lists solely in-frame clones and lacks some. The table records 50,000 to 65,000 clones, about 86% of them present only once. The sample taken for sequencing was memory CD4+ T cells from blood. The source is an adult in good health and CMV-seropositive.

The sample holds one count of this clone. The chain uses TRBV19 and TRBJ2-2; D possibly uses TRBD1 or TRBD2 (5 bases each). The V gene's germline CDR1 is LNHDA and CDR2 SQIVND (reference sequence). The CDR3 has 14 amino acids. V was shortened by 2 bases and J by 11 bases, with 15 bases between the two germline ends. The CDR3 DNA sequence: TGTGCCAGTAGTATAAGAGGGAAAGGGGTAGAGCTGTTTTTT. Its translation is CASSIRGKGVELFF.

J is TRBJ2-7 and V is TRBV11-2; D perhaps matches TRBD2 (6 bases). Germline V gene sequence: CDR1 SGHAT, CDR2 FQNNGV. The CDR3 is 16 residues long. The V and J ends lost 0 bases and 2 bases respectively, with 14 bases between them. In nucleotides, the CDR3 is TGTGCCAGCAGCTTAGATCAAGGGAGACTAGCCTACGAGCAGTACTTC. It specifies CASSLDQGRLAYEQYF.

The genes are TRBV5-5 and TRBJ2-7, with D perhaps matching TRBD1 (6 bases). CDR3 length: 14 residues. The germline gives CDR1 SGHKS, CDR2 YYEKEE (reference sequence). Trimming took 1 base from V and 5 from J, leaving 13 bases between them. CDR3 nucleotides: TGTGCCAGCAGCTTGCGTGGGACACCGGACGAGCAGTACTTC. This codes for CASSLRGTPDEQYF.

This clone was picked up a small number of times. This rearrangement joins TRBV7-3 to TRBJ2-1; 8 nucleotides line up with TRBD2. The germline V gene encodes CDR1 SGHTA and CDR2 FQGTGA. The CDR3 has 18 amino acids. V trimming: 1 base; J trimming: 6 bases; junction bases outside the gene matches: 14. CDR3 in DNA: TGTGCCAGCAGCTTAAAGAGCCAGCGGGAGCCGGGGGGCAATGAGCAGTTCTTC. Amino acids: CASSLKSQREPGGNEQFF.

The rearrangement uses TRBV6-1 and TRBJ1-1, with a tentative D call TRBD1 (6 bases). Trimming shortened V by 2 bases and J by 2 bases, and 15 bases separated the two germline ends. There are 16 residues in the CDR3. Germline-derived CDR1 and CDR2 are MNHNS and SASEGT. The CDR3: CASSELRGGLNTEAFF. CDR3 DNA: TGTGCCAGCAGTGAATTAAGGGGGGGGCTTAACACTGAAGCTTTCTTT.

V and J are TRBV5-1 and TRBJ2-3; 7 nucleotides match TRBD2. Per the germline V gene, CDR1 is SGHRS and CDR2 is YFSETQ. With 1 base clipped from V and 5 bases from J, the junction kept 10 bases outside the gene matches. This CDR3 comprises 16 residues. CDR3 sequence reads: CASSLPRREYGDTQYF. In DNA form, the CDR3 reads TGCGCCAGCAGCTTGCCCCGGCGGGAGTATGGAGATACGCAGTATTTT.

V is TRBV27 and J is TRBJ1-3; 8 bases are shared with TRBD1. The CDR3 is 15 residues long. V lost 5 bases and J lost 0; bases outside the gene matches: 3. Germline assignment: CDR1 MNHEY and CDR2 SMNVEV (reference sequence). As DNA, the CDR3 is TGTGCCAGCAGTCAAACAGGGGGCTCTGGAAACACCATATATTTT. Translating it yields CASSQTGGSGNTIYF.

The chain combines TRBV6-5 with TRBJ1-1; TRBD1 agrees at 9 bases. Germline V gives CDR1 MNHEY, CDR2 SVGAGI. V shed 4 bases, J shed 0 bases, and the junction held 3 bases outside the gene matches. The length of the CDR3 is 15 residues. Written as DNA, the CDR3 is TGTGCCAGCAGTTTGGGACAGGGTCTGAACACTGAAGCTTTCTTT. This codes for CASSLGQGLNTEAFF.

The table lists this clone with a count of one. The CDR3 reads CASSIGRRAGEQYF. Written as DNA, the CDR3 is TGTGCCAGCAGCATAGGCCGGAGGGCCGGCGAGCAGTACTTC. The chain joins TRBV7-2 to TRBJ2-7; D is possibly TRBD2 (6 bases). Looked up from germline, CDR1 is SGHTA and CDR2 is FQGNSA. The CDR3 covers 14 residues. The V and J ends lost 5 bases and 6 bases respectively, with 17 bases between them.

V and J are TRBV7-2 and TRBJ2-2; D unresolved. The CDR3 spans 16 residues. Per germline, CDR1 SGHTA and CDR2 FQGNSA. V lost 5 bases to trimming and J lost 5 bases, with 18 bases between them. In DNA form, the CDR3 reads TGTGCCAGCAGCCCAATACCCGGGTCTCAAACCGGGGAGCTGTTTTTT. Translation: CASSPIPGSQTGELFF.

The V gene is TRBV10-2, the J gene TRBJ2-7; D is perhaps TRBD1 (6 bases). V lost 6 bases, J lost 4 bases, and 13 bases lay in between. The CDR3 is made up of 13 amino acids. The V gene's germline CDR1 is WSHSY and CDR2 SAAADI. CDR3 bases: TGCGCCAGCAGACCCGGGACACCTTACGAGCAGTACTTC. Translation gives CASRPGTPYEQYF.

The chain recombines TRBV2 with TRBJ2-7; D is ambiguous. Germline V gives CDR1 SNHLY, CDR2 FYNNEI. CDR3 size: 12 residues. V was trimmed by 4 bases and J by 3 bases, leaving 7 bases between them. Written as DNA, the CDR3 is TGTGCCAGCAGTGGCCCGGGCTACGAGCAGTACTTC. As protein: CASSGPGYEQYF.

The CDR3 is CASSESGGRGYEQYF. The CDR3 nucleotides are TGCGCCAGCAGTGAGTCGGGCGGGAGGGGGTACGAGCAGTACTTC. V gene TRBV10-2 combines with J gene TRBJ2-7, with 9 bases identical to TRBD2. Looked up from germline, CDR1 is WSHSY and CDR2 is SAAADI. CDR3 size: 15 residues. V was pared by 0 bases and J by 4 bases, with 4 bases of the junction left unmatched.

This clone was seen a handful of times. This sequence joins TRBV2 and TRBJ1-5, with 11 bases that match TRBD1. Trimming cost V 6 bases and J 6 bases; bases outside gene matches: 7. The CDR3 is made up of 15 amino acids. From germline, CDR1 is SNHLY and CDR2 FYNNEI. The CDR3 spells CASSVGQGAVQPQHF. The DNA of the CDR3 is TGTGCCAGCAGCGTTGGACAGGGGGCCGTTCAGCCCCAGCATTTT.

This clone was detected a few times. This chain connects TRBV29-1 to TRBJ2-3; D possibly corresponds to TRBD1 (6 bases). V lost 3 bases to trimming and J lost 6 bases, with 19 bases between them. There are 15 residues in the CDR3. The germline V gene encodes CDR1 SQVTM and CDR2 ANQGSEA. For the CDR3, the DNA is TGCAGCGTTGAGTTACCGCGAGGCACAGGGGATACGCAGTATTTT. Translating it yields CSVELPRGTGDTQYF.

The chain recombines TRBV5-1 with TRBJ2-3; the D gene is possibly TRBD1 (5 bases). With 5 bases removed from V and 0 bases from J, the gap between germline ends came to 10 bases. This CDR3 is 14 amino acids long. Looked up from germline, CDR1 is SGHRS and CDR2 is YFSETQ. The CDR3 sequence is CASRGDSSTDTQYF. As DNA, the CDR3 is TGCGCCAGCAGAGGTGACAGTAGCACAGATACGCAGTATTTT.

The CDR3 sequence: CASRADRYGDYTF. CDR3 in DNA: TGTGCCAGCAGAGCGGACCGCTATGGGGACTACACCTTC. The V and J genes are TRBV2 and TRBJ1-2, with no clear D. The ends were cut back, 6 bases at V and 10 bases at J, with 18 bases in the middle. The CDR3 sequence is 13 residues long. CDR1 and CDR2 from the germline V gene are SNHLY and FYNNEI.

The DNA of the CDR3 is TGTGCCTGGAGTCCCCTGGGGGGAGGGGACGAGCAGTACTTC. Protein: CAWSPLGGGDEQYF. This rearrangement joins TRBV30 to TRBJ2-7; 7 bases are a match to TRBD2. With V trimmed by 2 bases and J by 5 bases, 9 bases remained unmatched. CDR1 is GTSNPN, CDR2 SVGIG, per germline (reference sequence). The CDR3 runs 14 residues.

The gene calls are TRBV4-3 and TRBJ2-5; D is uncertain. CDR1 is LGHNA, CDR2 YSLEER, per germline. This CDR3 has 19 residues. The germline V and J ends were trimmed by 0 bases and 5 bases, with 25 bases remaining between them. The CDR3 bases are TGCGCCAGCAGCCAAGACCCCCTGAGCACCAGGTCCCGGGTGGAGACCCAGTACTTC. Its translation: CASSQDPLSTRSRVETQYF.

DNA of the CDR3: TGTGCCAGCAGTTTGTCGGGACTCGATTTTGGCTACACCTTC. Protein: CASSLSGLDFGYTF. The chain links TRBV28 to TRBJ1-2; a possible D gene is TRBD1 (5 bases). Germline V gives CDR1 MDHEN, CDR2 SYDVKM. Trimming took 3 bases from V and 7 from J, leaving 15 bases between them. The length of the CDR3 is 14 residues.